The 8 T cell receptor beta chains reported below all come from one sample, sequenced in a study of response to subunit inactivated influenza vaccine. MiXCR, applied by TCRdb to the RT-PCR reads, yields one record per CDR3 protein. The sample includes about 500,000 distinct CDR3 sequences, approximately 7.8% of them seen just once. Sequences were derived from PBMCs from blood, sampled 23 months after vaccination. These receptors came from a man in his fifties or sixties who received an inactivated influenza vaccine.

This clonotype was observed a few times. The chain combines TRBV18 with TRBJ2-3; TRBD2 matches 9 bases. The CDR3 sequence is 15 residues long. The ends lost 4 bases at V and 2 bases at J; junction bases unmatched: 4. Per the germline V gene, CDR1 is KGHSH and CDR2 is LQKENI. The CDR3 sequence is CASSQGLAFTDTQYF. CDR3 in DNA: TGTGCCAGCTCACAGGGACTAGCTTTCACAGATACGCAGTATTTT.

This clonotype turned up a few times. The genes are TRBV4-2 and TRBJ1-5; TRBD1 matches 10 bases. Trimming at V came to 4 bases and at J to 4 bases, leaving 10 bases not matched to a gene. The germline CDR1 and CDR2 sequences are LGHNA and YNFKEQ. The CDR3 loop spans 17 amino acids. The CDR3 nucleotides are TGTGCCAGCAGCCTTTCCGGGACAGGGGCCCTTAATCAGCCCCAGCATTTT. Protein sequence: CASSLSGTGALNQPQHF.

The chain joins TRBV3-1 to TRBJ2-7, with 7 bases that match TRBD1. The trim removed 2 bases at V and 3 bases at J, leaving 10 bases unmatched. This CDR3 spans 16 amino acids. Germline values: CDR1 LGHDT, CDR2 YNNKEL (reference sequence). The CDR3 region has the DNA TGTGCCAGCAGCCAACTTGGACAGGCGGCCAACTACGAGCAGTACTTC. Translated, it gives CASSQLGQAANYEQYF.

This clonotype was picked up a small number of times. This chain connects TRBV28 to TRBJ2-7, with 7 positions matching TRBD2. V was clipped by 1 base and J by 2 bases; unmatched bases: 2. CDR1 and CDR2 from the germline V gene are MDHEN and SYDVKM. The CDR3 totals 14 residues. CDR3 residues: CASSLSAGAYEQYF. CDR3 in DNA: TGTGCCAGCAGTTTATCGGCGGGGGCCTACGAGCAGTACTTC.

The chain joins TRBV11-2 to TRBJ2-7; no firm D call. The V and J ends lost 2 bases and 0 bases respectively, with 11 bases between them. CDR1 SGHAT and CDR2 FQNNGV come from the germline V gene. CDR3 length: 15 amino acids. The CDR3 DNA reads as TGTGCCAGCAGCTTAATGGCGGCTAGCTCCTACGAGCAGTACTTC. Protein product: CASSLMAASSYEQYF.

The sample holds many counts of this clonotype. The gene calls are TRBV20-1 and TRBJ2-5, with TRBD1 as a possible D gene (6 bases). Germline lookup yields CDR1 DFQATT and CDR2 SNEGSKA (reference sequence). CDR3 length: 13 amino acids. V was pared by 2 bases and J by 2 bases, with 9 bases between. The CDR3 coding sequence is TGCAGTGCTAGAAGGGGGAATCAAGAGACCCAGTACTTC. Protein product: CSARRGNQETQYF.

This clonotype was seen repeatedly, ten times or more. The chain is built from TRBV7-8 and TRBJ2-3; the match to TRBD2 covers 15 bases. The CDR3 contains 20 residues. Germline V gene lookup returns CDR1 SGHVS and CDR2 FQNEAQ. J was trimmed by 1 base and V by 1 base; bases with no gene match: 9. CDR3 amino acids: CASSLVGLGLAGGRTDTQYF. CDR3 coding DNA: TGTGCCAGCAGCTTAGTCGGGTTGGGACTAGCGGGGGGACGCACAGATACGCAGTATTTT.

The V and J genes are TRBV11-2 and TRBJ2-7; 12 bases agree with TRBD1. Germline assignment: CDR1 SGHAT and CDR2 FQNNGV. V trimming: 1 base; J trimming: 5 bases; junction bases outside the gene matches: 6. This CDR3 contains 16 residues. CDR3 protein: CASSLVRGQGAHEQYF. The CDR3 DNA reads TGTGCCAGCAGCTTAGTTCGGGGACAGGGGGCCCACGAGCAGTACTTC.